Listed below are T cell receptor beta chains from one sample, sequenced in a study of PD-1 blockade in classical Hodgkin lymphoma. The table came from immunoSEQ multiplex PCR; TCRdb's copy has only in-frame clones and leaves some out. The repertoire holds some 25,000 clones, under 75% seen once, with roughly 27% in the top ten. The input for sequencing was peripheral blood mononuclear cells (PBMCs), taken before the fourth cycle of nivolumab. These receptors were obtained from a human donor with classical Hodgkin lymphoma. CDR3s include the opening cysteine and the closing phenylalanine or tryptophan. A D gene is named only where the DNA matches it firmly. Where a row states a size, it is once, few, many or the class of an expanded clone; other rows omit it.

cdr3_nt: TGTGCCAGTAGTAGGACTCATACCTACGAGCAGTACTTC
cdr3_aa: CASSRTHTYEQYF
v_call: TRBV19
d_call: NA
j_call: TRBJ2-7
clone_size: once

cdr3_nt: TGTGCCAGCGTCGACGAGGAGTCCCTGTTTTTT
cdr3_aa: CASVDEESLFF
v_call: TRBV2
d_call: NA
j_call: TRBJ1-4
clone_size: few

cdr3_nt: TGTGCCAGCAGCTTGGGGCGCGGGATCGGGGAGCTGTTTTTT
cdr3_aa: CASSLGRGIGELFF
v_call: TRBV5-4
d_call: NA
j_call: TRBJ2-2
clone_size: NA

cdr3_nt: TGCGCCAGCAGCGCAAGGCGGGACAGGGTTCTTGGCTACACCTTC
cdr3_aa: CASSARRDRVLGYTF
v_call: TRBV4-1
d_call: TRBD1
j_call: TRBJ1-2
clone_size: NA

cdr3_nt: TGTGCCAGCAGCCCTCTGGGCCCCGAAAAACTGTTTTTT
cdr3_aa: CASSPLGPEKLFF
v_call: TRBV11-2
d_call: NA
j_call: TRBJ1-4
clone_size: NA

cdr3_nt: TGTGCCAGCAGCCCGAGAGGCGAGGGCACTGAAGCTTTCTTT
cdr3_aa: CASSPRGEGTEAFF
v_call: TRBV2
d_call: NA
j_call: TRBJ1-1
clone_size: NA

cdr3_nt: TGTGCCAGCGGCGAACGCAGCGGGGGGGGTACAGATACGCAGTATTTT
cdr3_aa: CASGERSGGGTDTQYF
v_call: TRBV9
d_call: TRBD2
j_call: TRBJ2-3
clone_size: NA

cdr3_nt: TGTGCCAGCAGCGAGAGACTAGCGGGGGGTAGCACAGATACGCAGTATTTT
cdr3_aa: CASSERLAGGSTDTQYF
v_call: TRBV13
d_call: TRBD2
j_call: TRBJ2-3
clone_size: NA

cdr3_nt: TGTGCCAGCAGCCCACGTACCTCAACTAATGAAAAACTGTTTTTT
cdr3_aa: CASSPRTSTNEKLFF
v_call: TRBV7-9
d_call: NA
j_call: TRBJ1-4
clone_size: few

cdr3_nt: TGTGCCAGCAGCCTGGGGACAGGGTTCGGGGAGACCCAGTACTTC
cdr3_aa: CASSLGTGFGETQYF
v_call: TRBV11-3
d_call: TRBD1
j_call: TRBJ2-5
clone_size: once

cdr3_nt: TGTGCCAGCAGTGCAGGGGTCGAGAGTGAAGCTTTCTTT
cdr3_aa: CASSAGVESEAFF
v_call: TRBV2
d_call: NA
j_call: TRBJ1-1
clone_size: once

cdr3_nt: TGTGCCAGCAGTCGAGGGGGAACCGGGGAGCTGTTTTTT
cdr3_aa: CASSRGGTGELFF
v_call: TRBV2
d_call: NA
j_call: TRBJ2-2
clone_size: once